What follows are 26 T cell receptor beta chains derived from one specimen sequenced in a study of OX40 agonist ivuxolimab in advanced cancers. Using immunoSEQ multiplex PCR, the repertoire was profiled, and TCRdb retains in-frame clones only, with some absent. This table holds about 32,000 clones, around nine tenths found once. Sequencing used CD4+ or CD8+ T cells sorted from blood, obtained in a trial of the OX40 agonist ivuxolimab. Every receptor here comes from an adult with an advanced solid tumor such as melanoma, head and neck, liver or kidney cancer.

This clone was detected only once. The chain is built from TRBV25-1 and TRBJ2-1; no definite D call. The CDR3 length is 12 residues. Deletions cut 3 bases from V and 4 bases from J, with 4 bases between. Per germline, CDR1 MGHDK and CDR2 SYGVNS. The CDR3 region is CASSDYYNEQFF. CDR3 sequence (DNA): TGTGCCAGCAGTGATTATTACAATGAGCAGTTCTTC.

This chain uses TRBV28 with TRBJ2-5, with 9 bases that match TRBD1. CDR1 and CDR2 (germline): MDHEN, SYDVKM. The CDR3 extends over 19 amino acids. V shed 7 bases, J shed 3 bases, and the junction held 21 bases outside the gene matches. CDR3 amino acids: CASTPMSRSGTGYEETQYF. CDR3 nucleotide sequence: TGTGCCAGCACCCCAATGAGTCGATCCGGGACAGGGTACGAAGAGACCCAGTACTTC.

The chain carries TRBV19 and TRBJ1-1; TRBD1 agrees at 7 bases. Germline-derived CDR1 and CDR2 are LNHDA and SQIVND (reference sequence). This CDR3 is built from 14 residues. V lost 5 bases to trimming and J lost 1 base; unmatched junction nucleotides: 4. The CDR3 nucleotides are TGTGCCAGTAGTCCCACAGGGGCGAACACTGAAGCTTTCTTT. Protein: CASSPTGANTEAFF.

The CDR3 loop is CSAPAQGLVFF. CDR3 in DNA: TGCAGTGCCCCCGCACAGGGTTTAGTGTTTTTT. The chain recombines TRBV20-1 with TRBJ1-4; D perhaps matches TRBD1 (6 bases). The V gene lost 6 bases and the J gene lost 15 bases, with 17 bases spanning the gap. The length of the CDR3 is 11 residues. Germline V gene data show CDR1 as DFQATT and CDR2 as SNEGSKA (reference sequence).

By sample fraction, this clone is medium-sized. The chain employs TRBV6-1 and TRBJ2-7, with 9 bases aligning to TRBD1. The V gene's germline CDR1 is MNHNS and CDR2 SASEGT. The V and J ends lost 6 bases and 5 bases, in that order; junction bases with no gene match: 11. The CDR3 contains 15 residues. CDR3 sequence: CASREPGQGIDEQYF. The CDR3 coding sequence is TGTGCCAGCAGGGAACCGGGACAGGGCATCGACGAGCAGTACTTC.

V and J are TRBV11-2 and TRBJ2-1; 9 nucleotides line up with TRBD2. Germline V gene data show CDR1 as SGHAT and CDR2 as FQNNGV. V dropped 5 bases and J dropped 8; count of bases not matched to a gene: 4. The length of the CDR3 is 13 residues. In nucleotides, the CDR3 is TGTGCCAGCAGCCCCCGACTAGCGGATGAGCAGTTCTTC. Translating it yields CASSPRLADEQFF.

The gene calls are TRBV28 and TRBJ2-1; no clear D. Germline CDR1 reads MDHEN; CDR2 reads SYDVKM. CDR3 length: 12 amino acids. The V and J ends lost 2 bases and 7 bases respectively, with 6 bases between them. The CDR3 is CASSLPGNEQFF. The DNA for the CDR3 is TGTGCCAGCAGTTTACCTGGAAATGAGCAGTTCTTC.

V and J are TRBV9 and TRBJ2-7, with TRBD1 identical over 7 bases. The junction had 8 bases not matched to a gene; V was cut back by 3 bases and J by 2 bases. CDR3 size: 15 residues. From germline, CDR1 is SGDLS and CDR2 YYNGEE. The CDR3 loop reads CASSGPTGLAYEQYF. The CDR3 DNA reads as TGTGCCAGCAGCGGGCCGACAGGGCTCGCCTACGAGCAGTACTTC. Supplemented by reference TRBV9 and TRBJ2-7, the full variable domain reads DSGVTQTPKHLITATGQRVTLRCSPRSGDLSVYWYQQSLDQGLQFLIQYYNGEERAKGNILERFSAQQFPDLHSELNLSSLELGDSALYFCASSGPTGLAYEQYFGPGTRLTVT.

This chain connects TRBV4-2 to TRBJ2-7; possible D gene TRBD1, 6 bases. The CDR3 has 14 amino acids. Germline values: CDR1 LGHNA, CDR2 YNFKEQ. V was shortened by 4 bases and J by 3 bases, with 13 bases between the two germline ends. In DNA, the CDR3 is TGTGCCAGCAGCCCAACGACAGGAGACTACGAGCAGTACTTC. Translating gives CASSPTTGDYEQYF.

The chain recombines TRBV27 with TRBJ2-7; D gene unclear. Germline V CDR1 and CDR2: MNHEY, SMNVEV (reference sequence). Trimming left V 6 bases short and J 2 bases short, with 17 bases between. This CDR3 comprises 15 residues. The CDR3 DNA reads as TGTGCCAGCAGCCCTTTTACCGTACCTACCTACGAGCAGTACTTC. Protein product: CASSPFTVPTYEQYF.

V gene TRBV27 combines with J gene TRBJ2-1; 11 positions agree with TRBD2. Germline V CDR1 and CDR2: MNHEY, SMNVEV (reference sequence). The CDR3 consists of 16 residues. Losses at the gene ends were 5 bases for V and 1 base for J; bases not matched to a gene: 4. The CDR3 loop is CASSVGTSGSYNEQFF. CDR3 in DNA: TGTGCCAGCAGTGTAGGGACTAGCGGTTCCTACAATGAGCAGTTCTTC.

The chain employs TRBV2 and TRBJ2-7; TRBD2 aligns across 11 bases. Germline V gives CDR1 SNHLY, CDR2 FYNNEI. J gave up 1 base and V 7 bases, and 15 bases lay outside the gene matches. This CDR3 has 18 amino acids. The CDR3 loop is CASNWDRLAGGVSYEQYF. CDR3 DNA: TGTGCCAGCAATTGGGACCGTCTAGCGGGAGGCGTTTCCTACGAGCAGTACTTC. Full variable domain (outside the CDR3, taken from reference TRBV2 and TRBJ2-7): EPEVTQTPSHQVTQMGQEVILRCVPISNHLYFYWYRQILGQKVEFLVSFYNNEISEKSEIFDDQFSVERPDGSNFTLKIRSTKLEDSAMYFCASNWDRLAGGVSYEQYFGPGTRLTVT.

The rearrangement uses TRBV13 and TRBJ1-2, with 10 bases lining up with TRBD1. Looked up from germline, CDR1 is PRHDT and CDR2 is FYEKMQ (reference sequence). V lost 6 bases to trimming and J lost 6 bases; unmatched junction nucleotides: 7. The CDR3 totals 14 residues. CDR3 in amino acids: CASSLEGTGDGYTF. As DNA, the CDR3 is TGTGCCAGCAGTCTAGAGGGGACAGGGGATGGCTACACCTTC.

V usage is TRBV4-1 and J usage is TRBJ2-1; D gene ambiguous. Per germline, CDR1 MGHRA and CDR2 YSYEKL. The CDR3 has 13 amino acids. V lost 1 base, J lost 6 bases, and 7 bases lay in between. CDR3: CASSQALSNEQFF. DNA of the CDR3: TGCGCCAGCAGCCAAGCGCTAAGCAATGAGCAGTTCTTC.

This clone was seen a single time. The chain recombines TRBV5-1 with TRBJ2-7; D might be TRBD2 (6 bases). The CDR3 sequence is 12 residues long. Per germline, CDR1 SGHRS and CDR2 YFSETQ. Trimming shortened V by 5 bases and J by 5 bases, and 11 bases separated the two germline ends. This chain's CDR3 is CASREGPHEQYF. The CDR3 region has the DNA TGCGCCAGCAGGGAGGGACCCCACGAGCAGTACTTC.

This chain joins TRBV7-3 and TRBJ2-7, with 9 bases aligning to TRBD1. CDR1 and CDR2 (germline): SGHTA, FQGTGA. The CDR3 has 13 amino acids. The trim removed 3 bases at V and 6 bases at J, leaving 3 bases unmatched. The CDR3 nucleotides are TGTGCCAGCAGCTTCGACAGGGGGGGCGAGCAGTACTTC. Protein: CASSFDRGGEQYF.

V is TRBV9 and J is TRBJ2-1; 7 bases are shared with TRBD2. Germline loops: CDR1 SGDLS, CDR2 YYNGEE. V shed 5 bases, J shed 4 bases, and the junction held 15 bases outside the gene matches. This CDR3 contains 17 residues. CDR3: CASSLDGRLAGYNEQFF. In nucleotides, the CDR3 is TGTGCCAGCAGTTTAGACGGGCGACTAGCCGGTTACAATGAGCAGTTCTTC.

The rearrangement uses TRBV5-4 and TRBJ2-2, with 8 bases lining up with TRBD2. V was clipped by 4 bases and J by 3 bases; unmatched bases: 2. Germline CDR1 and CDR2: SGHNT and YYREEE (reference sequence). CDR3 length: 14 residues. The DNA for the CDR3 is TGTGCCAGCAGCGGGGGACTAGACACCGGGGAGCTGTTTTTT. Amino acid sequence: CASSGGLDTGELFF. Filled out from reference TRBV5-4 and TRBJ2-2, the complete variable domain reads ETGVTQSPTHLIKTRGQQVTLRCSSQSGHNTVSWYQQALGQGPQFIFQYYREEENGRGNFPPRFSGLQFPNYSSELNVNALELDDSALYLCASSGGLDTGELFFGEGSRLTVL.

The chain couples TRBV27 to TRBJ2-7; no definite D call. Trimming took 2 bases from V and 0 from J, leaving 8 bases between them. Looked up from germline, CDR1 is MNHEY and CDR2 is SMNVEV (reference sequence). The CDR3 runs 14 residues. The CDR3 sequence: CASSLDGHSYEQYF. The CDR3 DNA follows: TGTGCCAGCAGTTTAGACGGCCACTCCTACGAGCAGTACTTC.

The V call is TRBV10-3, the J call TRBJ2-7; 8 bases align to TRBD1. V lost 7 bases, J lost 3 bases, and 5 bases stayed unmatched. CDR1 ENHRY and CDR2 SYGVKD come from the germline V gene. The CDR3 consists of 13 residues. CDR3 sequence reads: CAIKKDRVYEQYF. In nucleotides, the CDR3 is TGTGCCATCAAAAAGGACAGGGTCTACGAGCAGTACTTC.

The chain joins TRBV18 to TRBJ1-5; perhaps TRBD1 as D (6 bases). The CDR3 is made up of 14 amino acids. Germline CDR1 reads KGHSH; CDR2 reads LQKENI. Deletions cut 6 bases from V and 5 bases from J, with 14 bases between. The CDR3 DNA follows: TGTGCCAGCTCCCGCCCAGGGGCAGATCAGCCCCAGCATTTT. Protein sequence: CASSRPGADQPQHF.

This sequence joins TRBV15 and TRBJ2-7, with D unclear. V lost 0 bases to trimming and J lost 3 bases, with 15 bases between them. CDR3 size: 16 residues. CDR1 is LNHNV and CDR2 is YYDKDF in the germline V gene (reference sequence). As DNA, the CDR3 is TGTGCCACCAGCAGAGATCGGTCCTCAGCTAGCTACGAGCAGTACTTC. Protein: CATSRDRSSASYEQYF.

This chain links TRBV7-2 with TRBJ1-4; no clear D. The CDR3 is 15 residues long. The V end lost 2 bases, the J end lost 0 bases, and 7 bases lay between the germline ends. Germline V gene lookup returns CDR1 SGHTA and CDR2 FQGNSA. In DNA form, the CDR3 reads TGTGCCAGCAGCTTATATCTCGCAACTAATGAAAAACTGTTTTTT. Its translation is CASSLYLATNEKLFF.

CDR3 sequence (DNA): TGTGCCAGCAGCCAAGAATGGCCCGCGGGGATCTACGAGCAGTACTTC. Amino acids: CASSQEWPAGIYEQYF. V is TRBV4-2 and J is TRBJ2-7; maybe TRBD2 (6 bases). This CDR3 has 16 amino acids. CDR1 and CDR2 (germline): LGHNA, YNFKEQ. V lost 0 bases and J lost 3, with 15 bases in between.

V and J are TRBV11-1 and TRBJ2-7; maybe TRBD1 (6 bases). The CDR3 loop spans 14 amino acids. Germline V gene lookup returns CDR1 SGHAT and CDR2 FQDESV (reference sequence). V was pared by 0 bases and J by 6 bases, with 12 bases between. The CDR3 DNA follows: TGTGCCAGCAGCTTAGCCGGGACACCACCCGAGCAGTACTTC. It is translated as CASSLAGTPPEQYF.

This clone came up once. The chain links TRBV2 to TRBJ2-2, with D perhaps assigned TRBD1 or TRBD2 (5 bases each). The V and J ends lost 8 bases and 0 bases respectively, with 10 bases between them. CDR1 and CDR2 (germline): SNHLY, FYNNEI. The CDR3 is 14 amino acids. DNA for the CDR3: TGTGCCAGCTCGGGACGGGCGAACACCGGGGAGCTGTTTTTT. It encodes CASSGRANTGELFF.